These T cell receptor beta chains were read from a single sample in a study of blood T cell repertoires in COVID-19. TCRdb's table, derived via immunoSEQ multiplex PCR, lists solely in-frame clones and lacks some. The repertoire includes around 60,000 clones, about 85% of them detected once, and approximately 5% sits in the top ten. Sequenced input: peripheral blood. These receptors originate from a man aged 65 to 79 with acute or convalescent COVID-19. CDR3s include the opening cysteine and the closing phenylalanine or tryptophan. Fields, in order: J gene, V gene, clone size, D gene, CDR3 DNA, CDR3 protein. The D gene is left open where the match is weak. A clone size is listed for some rows: how often the clone was seen (once, few, many), or a class if it is expanded.

j_gene: TRBJ2-7
v_gene: TRBV18
abundance: -
d_gene: TRBD2
CDR3nt: TGTGCCAGCTCCCCCCGGACTAGTCGGCGCGACGAGCAGTACTTC
CDR3aa: CASSPRTSRRDEQYF

j_gene: TRBJ1-1
v_gene: TRBV6-5
abundance: medium-sized
d_gene: TRBD1
CDR3nt: TGTGCCAGCATTATGACAGGGGACACTGAAGCTTTCTTT
CDR3aa: CASIMTGDTEAFF

j_gene: TRBJ2-3
v_gene: TRBV19
abundance: -
d_gene: TRBD2
CDR3nt: TGTGCCAGTTCACAGCGGGGATCTAGCACAGATACGCAGTATTTT
CDR3aa: CASSQRGSSTDTQYF

j_gene: TRBJ1-1
v_gene: TRBV9
abundance: few
d_gene: -
CDR3nt: TGTGCCAGCAGCGCGACAGTCTCGAACACTGAAGCTTTCTTT
CDR3aa: CASSATVSNTEAFF

j_gene: TRBJ1-2
v_gene: TRBV2
abundance: -
d_gene: TRBD1
CDR3nt: TGTGCCAGCCGAATTGGGTCAGGGGGGTCATTAAGGGGCTACACCTTC
CDR3aa: CASRIGSGGSLRGYTF

j_gene: TRBJ2-4
v_gene: TRBV2
abundance: -
d_gene: -
CDR3nt: TGTGCCAGCAGGGCTAGCGAAGCCAAAAACATTCAGTACTTC
CDR3aa: CASRASEAKNIQYF

j_gene: TRBJ2-3
v_gene: TRBV5-1
abundance: -
d_gene: -
CDR3nt: TGCGCCAGCAGCTTGGCCGGGGCGAGCGCCGGGGAGGCAGATACGCAGTATTTT
CDR3aa: CASSLAGASAGEADTQYF

j_gene: TRBJ2-2
v_gene: TRBV2
abundance: -
d_gene: -
CDR3nt: TGTGCCAGCAGTGAGGGGTTAGCGTCTACCGGGGAGCTGTTTTTT
CDR3aa: CASSEGLASTGELFF

j_gene: TRBJ1-2
v_gene: TRBV2
abundance: -
d_gene: TRBD1
CDR3nt: TGTGCCAGCAGCGACAGGGGCTATGGCTACACCTTC
CDR3aa: CASSDRGYGYTF

j_gene: TRBJ2-1
v_gene: TRBV4-2
abundance: -
d_gene: -
CDR3nt: TGTGCCAGCAGCCAAGATGGGAGCTCCTACAATGAGCAGTTCTTC
CDR3aa: CASSQDGSSYNEQFF

j_gene: TRBJ2-7
v_gene: TRBV2
abundance: -
d_gene: -
CDR3nt: TGTGCCAGCAGTGAGGGGGCAGACTACGAGCAGTACTTC
CDR3aa: CASSEGADYEQYF

j_gene: TRBJ2-4
v_gene: TRBV28
abundance: -
d_gene: TRBD2
CDR3nt: TGTGCCAGCAGTTTATTTGGGACTAGCGGGGGGGCCGCCTTATACTTC
CDR3aa: CASSLFGTSGGAALYF

j_gene: TRBJ2-2
v_gene: TRBV25-1
abundance: -
d_gene: -
CDR3nt: TGTGCCAGCAGTGAAAGCTGGACAGACACCGGGGAGCTGTTTTTT
CDR3aa: CASSESWTDTGELFF

j_gene: TRBJ1-1
v_gene: TRBV12-3/TRBV12-4
abundance: -
d_gene: -
CDR3nt: TGTGCCAGCACCGCGGACTTGAACACTGAAGCTTTCTTT
CDR3aa: CASTADLNTEAFF

j_gene: TRBJ2-7
v_gene: TRBV5-1
abundance: -
d_gene: -
CDR3nt: TGCGCCAGCAGCTTCGAGGGGGTCACCTACGAGCAGTACTTC
CDR3aa: CASSFEGVTYEQYF

j_gene: TRBJ1-1
v_gene: TRBV3-1/TRBV3-2
abundance: -
d_gene: -
CDR3nt: TGTGCCAGCAGCCAGGGGGAGGGTGAAGCTTTCTTT
CDR3aa: CASSQGEGEAFF

j_gene: TRBJ2-1
v_gene: TRBV7-9
abundance: -
d_gene: -
CDR3nt: TGTGCCAGCAGCCTTATTCGGGACACTCTCCCTCGCCTCTACAATGAGCAGTTCTTC
CDR3aa: CASSLIRDTLPRLYNEQFF

j_gene: TRBJ1-5
v_gene: TRBV3-1/TRBV3-2
abundance: -
d_gene: -
CDR3nt: TGTGCCAGCAGCCAATGGGGGCTTAATCAGCCCCAGCATTTT
CDR3aa: CASSQWGLNQPQHF

j_gene: TRBJ2-2
v_gene: TRBV5-1
abundance: few
d_gene: -
CDR3nt: TGCGCCAGCAGCTTCGGAGGGGGCGCCTCGAACACCGGGGAGCTGTTTTTT
CDR3aa: CASSFGGGASNTGELFF

j_gene: TRBJ2-1
v_gene: TRBV2
abundance: -
d_gene: TRBD2
CDR3nt: TGTGCCAGCAGTGCCACAGGGCGGCTAGCGGGGGCCATGTACAATGAGCAGTTCTTC
CDR3aa: CASSATGRLAGAMYNEQFF

j_gene: TRBJ2-3
v_gene: TRBV5-4
abundance: -
d_gene: TRBD1
CDR3nt: TGTGCCAGCAGCTTGGTGGGCAGGGGGCGGACAGATACGCAGTATTTT
CDR3aa: CASSLVGRGRTDTQYF

j_gene: TRBJ1-3
v_gene: TRBV11-2
abundance: -
d_gene: -
CDR3nt: TGTGCCAGCAGCGGGGGACTTGGAAACACCATATATTTT
CDR3aa: CASSGGLGNTIYF

j_gene: TRBJ1-4
v_gene: TRBV14
abundance: -
d_gene: -
CDR3nt: TGTGCCAGCAGCCGAGGGGGGGCGCGTAATGAAAAACTGTTTTTT
CDR3aa: CASSRGGARNEKLFF

j_gene: TRBJ2-3
v_gene: TRBV2
abundance: -
d_gene: -
CDR3nt: TGTGCCAGCAGTGAGAACTACAGGGATACGCAGTATTTT
CDR3aa: CASSENYRDTQYF

j_gene: TRBJ2-3
v_gene: TRBV9
abundance: -
d_gene: -
CDR3nt: TGTGCCAGCAGCGTAGTACATGCAACAGATACGCAGTATTTT
CDR3aa: CASSVVHATDTQYF

j_gene: TRBJ1-4
v_gene: TRBV5-4
abundance: -
d_gene: TRBD1
CDR3nt: TGTGCCAGCACTACAGGGGGTGCATCTAATGAAAAACTGTTTTTT
CDR3aa: CASTTGGASNEKLFF

j_gene: TRBJ1-3
v_gene: TRBV3-1/TRBV3-2
abundance: -
d_gene: -
CDR3nt: TGTGCCAGCAGCCAAGCGGGGAACACCATATATTTT
CDR3aa: CASSQAGNTIYF

j_gene: TRBJ2-2
v_gene: TRBV14
abundance: -
d_gene: -
CDR3nt: TGTGCCAGCAGACAGGGTTATAACACCGGGGAGCTGTTTTTT
CDR3aa: CASRQGYNTGELFF

j_gene: TRBJ1-4
v_gene: TRBV7-9
abundance: -
d_gene: -
CDR3nt: TGTGCCAGCAGCCCCTTCGGGAGTAATGAAAAACTGTTTTTT
CDR3aa: CASSPFGSNEKLFF

j_gene: TRBJ1-2
v_gene: TRBV15
abundance: -
d_gene: -
CDR3nt: TGTGCCACCAGCAGAGATGGCCAGGGCTATGGCTACACCTTC
CDR3aa: CATSRDGQGYGYTF

j_gene: TRBJ1-6
v_gene: TRBV28
abundance: -
d_gene: TRBD1
CDR3nt: TGTGCCAGCAGCGAAGGGACAGGGGGCGTTTCACCCCTCCACTTT
CDR3aa: CASSEGTGGVSPLHF

j_gene: TRBJ2-2
v_gene: TRBV5-4
abundance: -
d_gene: -
CDR3nt: TGTGCCAGCAGCAGGGACATCGGCGGGGAGCTGTTTTTT
CDR3aa: CASSRDIGGELFF

j_gene: TRBJ2-6
v_gene: TRBV3-1/TRBV3-2
abundance: -
d_gene: TRBD2
CDR3nt: TGTGCCAGCAACACCCGGGGGGCTGGGGCCAACGTCCTGACTTTC
CDR3aa: CASNTRGAGANVLTF

j_gene: TRBJ2-1
v_gene: TRBV15
abundance: -
d_gene: -
CDR3nt: TGTGCCACCAGCATGGGGGGGCAGAGCTCCTACAATGAGCAGTTCTTC
CDR3aa: CATSMGGQSSYNEQFF

j_gene: TRBJ2-7
v_gene: TRBV27
abundance: -
d_gene: TRBD2
CDR3nt: TGTGCCAGCAGTTTCCTGGGGGGGTACGCCTACGAGCAGTACTTC
CDR3aa: CASSFLGGYAYEQYF

j_gene: TRBJ2-1
v_gene: TRBV6-6
abundance: -
d_gene: -
CDR3nt: TGTGCCAGCAGTTACAATCCTGACAATGAGCAGTTCTTC
CDR3aa: CASSYNPDNEQFF

j_gene: TRBJ2-3
v_gene: TRBV10-2
abundance: -
d_gene: -
CDR3nt: TGCGCCAGCAGTGAACTCCTTCCAACAGATACGCAGTATTTT
CDR3aa: CASSELLPTDTQYF

j_gene: TRBJ2-7
v_gene: TRBV5-6
abundance: -
d_gene: TRBD1
CDR3nt: TGTGCCAGCAGCGGCTGGACAGGGGACGAGCAGTACTTC
CDR3aa: CASSGWTGDEQYF

j_gene: TRBJ2-2
v_gene: TRBV5-1
abundance: -
d_gene: TRBD1
CDR3nt: TGCGCCAGCAGCCGGGGCCGACAGGGGACCTTCACCGGGGAGCTGTTTTTT
CDR3aa: CASSRGRQGTFTGELFF

j_gene: TRBJ2-7
v_gene: TRBV6-6
abundance: -
d_gene: TRBD1
CDR3nt: TGTGCCAGCAGACCCGGACAGGCCTACGAGCAGTACTTC
CDR3aa: CASRPGQAYEQYF

j_gene: TRBJ2-7
v_gene: TRBV6-5
abundance: -
d_gene: -
CDR3nt: TGTGCCAGCAGATTTTCTCCCCGGGACTACGAGCAGTACTTC
CDR3aa: CASRFSPRDYEQYF

j_gene: TRBJ1-4
v_gene: TRBV28
abundance: -
d_gene: TRBD1
CDR3nt: TGTGCCAGCAGTTCGAACAGGGGATCGGGTGAAAAACTGTTTTTT
CDR3aa: CASSSNRGSGEKLFF

j_gene: TRBJ2-2
v_gene: TRBV2
abundance: -
d_gene: TRBD1
CDR3nt: TGTGCCAGCAGTGACCCCAGGGACAGACAAACTACAGCCACGAACACCGGGGAGCTGTTTTTT
CDR3aa: CASSDPRDRQTTATNTGELFF

j_gene: TRBJ2-1
v_gene: TRBV6-5
abundance: once
d_gene: -
CDR3nt: TGTGCCAGCAGTTCTCCAGGGGCGGACTCCTACAATGAGCAGTTCTTC
CDR3aa: CASSSPGADSYNEQFF

j_gene: TRBJ1-2
v_gene: TRBV2
abundance: -
d_gene: -
CDR3nt: TGTGCCAGCAGCCTGAACAGGGTCGCAGATAACTATGGCTACACCTTC
CDR3aa: CASSLNRVADNYGYTF

j_gene: TRBJ2-1
v_gene: TRBV18
abundance: -
d_gene: TRBD1
CDR3nt: TGTGCCAGCTCAAGGCCTGGGACAGGGGTCGAATATGAGCAGTTCTTC
CDR3aa: CASSRPGTGVEYEQFF

j_gene: TRBJ2-5
v_gene: TRBV11-2
abundance: -
d_gene: -
CDR3nt: TGTGCCAGCAGCTCGGTGGAGTTGGGAGAGACCCAGTACTTC
CDR3aa: CASSSVELGETQYF

j_gene: TRBJ2-1
v_gene: TRBV4-2
abundance: -
d_gene: -
CDR3nt: TGTGCCAGCAGCCAAGATGACCGGAGTGAGCAGTTCTTC
CDR3aa: CASSQDDRSEQFF

j_gene: TRBJ2-7
v_gene: TRBV2
abundance: -
d_gene: TRBD2
CDR3nt: TGTGCCAGCAGTGTCCAAGCGGGGTTGCAGTACTTC
CDR3aa: CASSVQAGLQYF

j_gene: TRBJ2-7
v_gene: TRBV5-1
abundance: -
d_gene: TRBD1
CDR3nt: TGCGCCAGCAGCCAGTCGACAGGGGGCGCAGACTACGAGCAGTACTTC
CDR3aa: CASSQSTGGADYEQYF

j_gene: TRBJ1-3
v_gene: TRBV2
abundance: -
d_gene: -
CDR3nt: TGTGCCAGCAGTGATGCGGCCTCTGGAAACACCATGTATTTT
CDR3aa: CASSDAASGNTMYF

j_gene: TRBJ1-1
v_gene: TRBV3-1/TRBV3-2
abundance: -
d_gene: -
CDR3nt: TGTGCCAGCAGCCAAGATTGGGGGCCGAACACTGAAGCTTTCTTT
CDR3aa: CASSQDWGPNTEAFF

j_gene: TRBJ2-3
v_gene: TRBV29-1
abundance: -
d_gene: -
CDR3nt: TGCAGCACCTTCGCCCTCGGTAGCGGAGATACGCAGTATTTT
CDR3aa: CSTFALGSGDTQYF

j_gene: TRBJ1-2
v_gene: TRBV5-6
abundance: once
d_gene: TRBD1
CDR3nt: TGTGCCAGCAGAATCCGGGACAGGAGGGTCGGCTACACCTTC
CDR3aa: CASRIRDRRVGYTF

j_gene: TRBJ2-1
v_gene: TRBV11-1
abundance: once
d_gene: TRBD1
CDR3nt: TGTGCCAGCAGCTCGCAGGGGGCCTCCTACAATGAGCAGTTCTTC
CDR3aa: CASSSQGASYNEQFF

j_gene: TRBJ2-3
v_gene: TRBV29-1
abundance: -
d_gene: -
CDR3nt: TGCAGCGCCCTGCGGGGGCAGCACACAGATACGCAGTATTTT
CDR3aa: CSALRGQHTDTQYF

j_gene: TRBJ1-1
v_gene: TRBV5-1
abundance: -
d_gene: TRBD1
CDR3nt: TGCGCCAGCAGAGATGGACAGGGGCCCACTGAAGCTTTCTTT
CDR3aa: CASRDGQGPTEAFF

j_gene: TRBJ2-3
v_gene: TRBV4-1
abundance: -
d_gene: TRBD1
CDR3nt: TGCGCCAGCAGCCAAGATGGACAGGGGGCAGGAGATACGCAGTATTTT
CDR3aa: CASSQDGQGAGDTQYF

j_gene: TRBJ2-3
v_gene: TRBV28
abundance: -
d_gene: -
CDR3nt: TGTGCCAGCAGTTATATCGGACAGAACACAGATACGCAGTATTTT
CDR3aa: CASSYIGQNTDTQYF